These T cell receptor beta chains were read from a single sample in a study of T cell changes during pregnancy in multiple sclerosis. Measured with immunoSEQ multiplex PCR; TCRdb has only the in-frame clones, and not every one. The sample has about 48,000 clones, around 94% seen once. The sequencing used CD4+ T cells from peripheral blood mononuclear cells, collected in the second trimester of pregnancy. Receptors originate from a female donor in good health, enrolled as a control in a pregnancy study. Each CDR3 is given with its conserved first and last residue. The D gene is left open where the match is weak. Only part of the rows carry a size: once, few, many, or a class if the clone is expanded.

NA	TRBV27	TRBJ1-5	NA	CASSHFRAFEEDQPQHF	TGTGCCAGCAGTCACTTCCGTGCCTTTGAGGAAGATCAGCCCCAGCATTTT
NA	TRBV4-1	TRBJ2-1	NA	CASSQGRAAEQFF	TGCGCCAGCAGCCAAGGAAGAGCGGCTGAGCAGTTCTTC
NA	TRBV9	TRBJ2-3	TRBD2	CASSSSGRAPDTQYF	TGTGCCAGCAGCTCGAGCGGGAGGGCCCCAGATACGCAGTATTTT
NA	TRBV4-2	TRBJ2-1	TRBD2	CASSQELAGGPHEQFF	TGTGCCAGCAGCCAAGAACTAGCGGGGGGGCCACATGAGCAGTTCTTC
NA	TRBV5-4	TRBJ1-3	NA	CASSFSPGSGNTIYF	TGTGCCAGCAGCTTTTCACCAGGCTCTGGAAACACCATATATTTT
NA	TRBV28	TRBJ2-7	NA	CASRGNGISYEQYF	TGTGCCAGCAGGGGCAACGGGATCTCCTACGAGCAGTACTTC
NA	TRBV15	TRBJ1-1	NA	CATSRRRGLNTEAFF	TGTGCCACCAGCAGAAGGCGGGGACTGAACACTGAAGCTTTCTTT
NA	TRBV4-2	TRBJ1-2	NA	CASSQEVGDGYTF	TGTGCCAGCAGCCAAGAGGTGGGCGATGGCTACACCTTC
NA	TRBV7-8	TRBJ2-2	TRBD1	CASSPDRGLVRTGELFF	TGTGCCAGCAGTCCCGACAGGGGGCTAGTGAGGACCGGGGAGCTGTTTTTT
NA	TRBV6-1	TRBJ1-2	NA	CASSETGGNYGYTF	TGTGCCAGCAGTGAGACAGGAGGTAACTATGGCTACACCTTC
NA	TRBV19	TRBJ2-1	NA	CASSIVASESSYNEQFF	TGTGCCAGTAGTATAGTAGCCTCCGAGAGCTCCTACAATGAGCAGTTCTTC
NA	TRBV19	TRBJ2-2	NA	CASSIGGGSDTGELFF	TGTGCCAGTAGTATTGGGGGCGGGAGCGACACCGGGGAGCTGTTTTTT
NA	TRBV6-4	TRBJ2-3	NA	CASSDDRTDTQYF	TGTGCCAGCAGTGACGATAGAACAGATACGCAGTATTTT
NA	TRBV10-2	TRBJ1-6	NA	CASSDRGVNSPLHF	TGCGCCAGCAGTGACCGGGGGGTGAATTCACCCCTCCACTTT
NA	TRBV4-1	TRBJ2-7	NA	CASSQERLGQVNEQYF	TGCGCCAGCAGCCAAGAGAGACTAGGACAGGTCAACGAGCAGTACTTC
NA	TRBV18	TRBJ2-3	TRBD2	CASSPLAGFLLEDTQYF	TGTGCCAGCTCACCACTAGCGGGATTCTTATTAGAGGATACGCAGTATTTT
once	TRBV4-1	TRBJ2-2	NA	CASSQDAGYTGELFF	TGCGCCAGCAGCCAAGACGCGGGGTACACCGGGGAGCTGTTTTTT
NA	TRBV28	TRBJ2-7	NA	CATVTGRYEQYF	TGTGCCACCGTGACAGGGAGGTACGAGCAGTACTTC
NA	TRBV28	TRBJ2-7	TRBD1	CAISSSGTGTYEQYF	TGTGCCATCTCGTCGTCGGGGACAGGGACCTACGAGCAGTACTTC
NA	TRBV5-1	TRBJ1-4	NA	CASSLGPRQSNEKLFF	TGCGCCAGCAGCTTGGGTCCCCGACAGTCTAATGAAAAACTGTTTTTT
NA	TRBV14	TRBJ2-1	TRBD2	CASSSISLAGKYNEQFF	TGTGCCAGCAGCTCTATCTCTCTAGCGGGAAAATACAATGAGCAGTTCTTC
NA	TRBV6-5	TRBJ1-3	TRBD1	CASSQGAGNTIYF	TGTGCCAGCAGCCAGGGGGCTGGAAACACCATATATTTT
NA	TRBV27	TRBJ2-1	TRBD2	CASPWSGAGVYNEQFF	TGTGCCAGCCCTTGGAGCGGGGCGGGGGTCTACAATGAGCAGTTCTTC
few	TRBV29-1	TRBJ1-1	TRBD1	CSVGTGNTEAFF	TGCAGCGTTGGGACAGGCAACACTGAAGCTTTCTTT
NA	TRBV27	TRBJ1-1	NA	CASSLFPSTEAFF	TGTGCCAGCAGTTTATTCCCGAGCACTGAAGCTTTCTTT
NA	TRBV10-3	TRBJ1-3	NA	CATTTSSGNTIYF	TGTGCCACCACCACTAGCTCTGGAAACACCATATATTTT
NA	TRBV5-5	TRBJ2-7	NA	CASSFGTQLYEQYF	TGTGCCAGCAGCTTCGGGACACAACTCTACGAGCAGTACTTC
NA	TRBV30	TRBJ2-3	NA	CAWRRKTGLDTQYF	TGTGCCTGGAGAAGGAAGACGGGACTTGATACGCAGTATTTT
NA	TRBV9	TRBJ2-3	NA	CASSAQTDTQYF	TGTGCCAGCAGCGCGCAAACTGATACGCAGTATTTT
NA	TRBV11-2	TRBJ2-7	NA	CASTSARDSNYEQYF	TGTGCCAGCACCTCCGCCCGGGACTCTAACTACGAGCAGTACTTC